Following are 28 T cell receptor beta chains from one sample sequenced in a study of T-cell memory formation after mild COVID-19. TCRdb itself ran the 5' RACE reads through MiXCR, one entry per CDR3 protein. The table shows roughly 110,000 distinct CDR3 sequences, with approximately 13% occurring only once. Sequencing was done on a sample of PBMCs or a T cell subset sorted from them (not recorded which). The receptor set was obtained from an adult woman who had mild COVID-19 (a few samples of this study predate the infection). Cell type and time point are not known.

This clonotype was seen repeatedly, ten times or more. The V call is TRBV5-4, the J call TRBJ2-7; TRBD1 agrees at 9 bases. CDR3 length equals 14 residues. Trimming cost V 4 bases and J 2 bases; bases outside gene matches: 4. Germline V gene lookup returns CDR1 SGHNT and CDR2 YYREEE (reference sequence). The CDR3 spells CASSAGQGPYEQYF. The CDR3 DNA reads TGTGCCAGCAGCGCGGGACAGGGACCCTACGAGCAGTACTTC.

CDR3 bases: TGTGCCAGTAGTAGGAGCCAGGGAAACACCGGGGAGCTGTTTTTT. Translating it yields CASSRSQGNTGELFF. V and J are TRBV19 and TRBJ2-2; D possibly corresponds to TRBD1 (5 bases). Germline lookup yields CDR1 LNHDA and CDR2 SQIVND (reference sequence). V shed 4 bases and J shed 2 bases, with 11 bases lying between them. The CDR3 consists of 15 residues.

The table lists this clonotype with many counts. V is TRBV12-3 or TRBV12-4 and J is TRBJ2-3, with a weak D call TRBD2 (6 bases). V was shortened by 4 bases and J by 1 base, with 18 bases between the two germline ends. The CDR3 totals 17 residues. This CDR3 is CASSSDGLAAGTDTQYF. The CDR3, as DNA: TGTGCCAGCAGTTCCGACGGATTAGCGGCCGGCACAGATACGCAGTATTTT.

This clonotype was detected only a few times. This rearrangement joins TRBV5-6 to TRBJ2-5; D is uncertain. Germline CDR1 SGHDT, CDR2 YYEEEE. CDR3 length equals 14 residues. V lost 2 bases and J lost 0, with 8 bases in between. CDR3 residues: CASSFGQYQETQYF. The DNA of the CDR3 is TGTGCCAGCAGCTTCGGCCAGTACCAAGAGACCCAGTACTTC.

The chain uses TRBV2 and TRBJ1-2; 9 nucleotides align to TRBD1. Germline V gives CDR1 SNHLY, CDR2 FYNNEI. The V gene end was trimmed by 2 bases and the J gene end by 2 bases; junction bases not matched to a gene: 9. CDR3 length equals 17 residues. In DNA form, the CDR3 reads TGTGCCAGCAGTGAAAGTATTGCACAGGGGGCCAACTATGGCTACACCTTC. Translation gives CASSESIAQGANYGYTF.

V and J are TRBV5-1 and TRBJ1-1, with D uncertain. The CDR3 covers 14 residues. Germline CDR1 and CDR2: SGHRS and YFSETQ. The V end lost 3 bases, the J end lost 1 base, and 10 bases lay between the germline ends. The DNA of the CDR3 is TGCGCCAGCAGCTGGACGGGTGGGAACACTGAAGCTTTCTTT. It encodes CASSWTGGNTEAFF.

The chain recombines TRBV27 with TRBJ2-1; the match to TRBD1 covers 9 bases. The V and J ends lost 5 bases and 9 bases, in that order; junction bases with no gene match: 14. Germline loops: CDR1 MNHEY, CDR2 SMNVEV (reference sequence). The CDR3 spans 16 residues. The CDR3 sequence is CASSPSPGTGSSEQFF. The CDR3 DNA sequence: TGTGCCAGCAGTCCGTCCCCCGGGACAGGGAGCAGTGAGCAGTTCTTC.

This clonotype was counted a few times. The V call is TRBV4-1, the J call TRBJ2-7, with unresolved D. Trimming removed 1 base from V and 5 bases from J, with 12 bases in between. Per germline, CDR1 MGHRA and CDR2 YSYEKL. There are 14 residues in the CDR3. The chain's CDR3 is CASSQGMLGDEQYF. The CDR3 bases are TGCGCCAGCAGCCAAGGGATGCTTGGGGACGAGCAGTACTTC.

V is TRBV7-6 and J is TRBJ2-7, with 7 bases lining up with TRBD1. This CDR3 has 13 amino acids. V was pared by 6 bases and J by 2 bases, with 4 bases of the junction left unmatched. The V gene's germline CDR1 is SGHVS and CDR2 FNYEAQ. CDR3 sequence (DNA): TGTGCCAGCAGACCAGGGACAGCCTACGAGCAGTACTTC. Translation gives CASRPGTAYEQYF.

This clonotype came up a few times. The CDR3 sequence: CASSRTVGGYEQYF. Here the CDR3 DNA reads TGCGCCAGCAGTCGAACGGTAGGTGGGTACGAGCAGTACTTC. The chain combines TRBV4-3 with TRBJ2-7; D unresolved. Germline CDR1 reads LGHNA; CDR2 reads YSLEER. The CDR3 is made up of 14 amino acids. The germline V and J ends were trimmed by 6 bases and 4 bases, with 16 bases remaining between them.

The table lists this clonotype with a few counts. The gene calls are TRBV5-6 and TRBJ1-2, with 9 bases lining up with TRBD1. The CDR3 loop spans 14 amino acids. The ends lost 3 bases at V and 4 bases at J; junction bases unmatched: 4. Germline V gene sequence: CDR1 SGHDT, CDR2 YYEEEE. CDR3 protein: CASSSGTGSYGYTF. CDR3 coding DNA: TGTGCCAGCAGCTCGGGGACAGGGAGCTATGGCTACACCTTC.

Here the CDR3 DNA reads TGTGCCAGCAGTACGTCAGGGGTGGGGTACCAAGAGACCCAGTACTTC. Its protein is CASSTSGVGYQETQYF. The rearrangement joins TRBV6-5 to TRBJ2-5; perhaps TRBD1 as D (6 bases). Germline CDR1 reads MNHEY; CDR2 reads SVGAGI. Trimming took 5 bases from V and 0 from J, leaving 16 bases between them. This CDR3 has 16 amino acids.

This clonotype has a handful of counts. The J gene is TRBJ2-1, the V gene TRBV12-3 or TRBV12-4, with 8 bases that match TRBD1. CDR3 size: 12 residues. V shed 6 bases and J 7 bases; nucleotides not matched to a gene: 2. CDR3 in DNA: TGTGCCAGCAGGAACAGGGGGAATGAGCAGTTCTTC. Its protein product is CASRNRGNEQFF.

This clonotype was picked up a small number of times. This chain connects TRBV12-3 or TRBV12-4 to TRBJ1-5; D call uncertain. Trimming stripped 4 bases from V and 7 bases from J, with 5 bases between. The CDR3 loop spans 11 amino acids. In DNA form, the CDR3 reads TGTGCCAGCAGTTCCGACCAGCCCCAGCATTTT. Translating it yields CASSSDQPQHF.

This clonotype appeared a few times. In DNA, the CDR3 is TGTGCCAGTAGTATAACGGCGGGGGGCGCTACCAGCGAGCAGTTCTTC. Encoded protein: CASSITAGGATSEQFF. The J gene is TRBJ2-1, the V gene TRBV19; 8 bases agree with TRBD2. In germline, CDR1 is LNHDA, CDR2 SQIVND (reference sequence). The CDR3 runs 16 residues. J lost 10 bases, V lost 2 bases, and 13 bases had no gene match.

The V gene is TRBV6-6, the J gene TRBJ1-1; TRBD1 might be the D (5 bases). The CDR3 loop spans 11 amino acids. V was pared by 4 bases and J by 8 bases, with 8 bases between. Germline loops: CDR1 MNHNY, CDR2 SVGAGI (reference sequence). Here the CDR3 reads CASSSRQEAFF. In DNA form, the CDR3 reads TGTGCCAGCAGTTCCCGACAGGAAGCTTTCTTT.

V is TRBV6-2 or TRBV6-3 and J is TRBJ1-6, with 7 bases lining up with TRBD1. With V trimmed by 6 bases and J by 8 bases, 7 bases remained unmatched. CDR1 is MNHEY and CDR2 is SVGEGT in the germline V gene. This CDR3 is built from 14 residues. The CDR3 DNA is TGTGCCAGCAGGGAACAGGGGAACCATTCACCCCTCCACTTT. Its protein product is CASREQGNHSPLHF.

The V call is TRBV12-3 or TRBV12-4, the J call TRBJ1-1; D uncertain. The CDR3 length is 11 residues. V lost 7 bases and J 6 bases, leaving 9 bases between the germline ends. The CDR3 DNA is TGTGCCAGCATTGGAAGGGCTGAAGCTTTCTTT. Translation: CASIGRAEAFF.

This clonotype has a handful of counts. The genes are TRBV2 and TRBJ2-5; D unresolved. This CDR3 is 12 amino acids long. Germline V gene data show CDR1 as SNHLY and CDR2 as FYNNEI. V lost 3 bases to trimming and J lost 7 bases, with 9 bases between them. This CDR3 is CASSDFSGTQYF. The CDR3 DNA follows: TGTGCCAGCAGTGATTTCTCAGGGACCCAGTACTTC.

In its sample, this clonotype was seen a few times. V and J are TRBV7-8 and TRBJ2-3; D may be TRBD2 (7 bases). Trimming stripped 1 base from V and 6 bases from J, with 14 bases between. The germline V gene has CDR1 SGHVS and CDR2 FQNEAQ. CDR3 length: 15 amino acids. CDR3 region: CASSLEGGPTDTQYF. The CDR3 DNA follows: TGTGCCAGCAGCTTAGAGGGGGGGCCAACGGATACGCAGTATTTT.

Only a few counts were recorded for this clonotype. This chain links TRBV3-1 with TRBJ2-5; perhaps TRBD1 as D (5 bases). Deletions cut 0 bases from V and 1 base from J, with 12 bases between. Germline assignment: CDR1 LGHDT and CDR2 YNNKEL (reference sequence). CDR3 length equals 16 residues. CDR3 DNA sequence: TGTGCCAGCAGCCAAGAAAGAAGGGGTGGCCAAGAGACCCAGTACTTC. It specifies CASSQERRGGQETQYF.

This clonotype was seen a few times. The V and J genes are TRBV7-2 and TRBJ2-3; D ambiguous. Germline CDR1 SGHTA, CDR2 FQGNSA. CDR3 length: 15 residues. Trimming took off 1 base at V and 2 bases at J, with 10 bases between the two ends. CDR3 residues: CASSLVVTHTDTQYF. For the CDR3, the DNA is TGTGCCAGCAGCTTAGTCGTTACGCACACAGATACGCAGTATTTT.

The V gene is TRBV2, the J gene TRBJ2-7, with D possibly matching TRBD1 (6 bases). The CDR3 is 11 amino acids. CDR1 and CDR2 (germline): SNHLY, FYNNEI. With 6 bases removed from V and 9 bases from J, the gap between germline ends came to 12 bases. This chain's CDR3 is CASSHTGPQYF. CDR3 nucleotides: TGTGCCAGCAGCCACACAGGGCCGCAGTACTTC.

This clonotype was observed at least ten times. The CDR3 nucleotides read TGCAGTGCAAAGGGGGTGGCTAGCGGGGATCACAATGAGCAGTTCTTC. Translation gives CSAKGVASGDHNEQFF. V and J are TRBV20-1 and TRBJ2-1; TRBD2 agrees at 9 bases. The CDR3 loop spans 16 amino acids. Looked up from germline, CDR1 is DFQATT and CDR2 is SNEGSKA (reference sequence). Losses at the gene ends were 6 bases for V and 5 bases for J; bases not matched to a gene: 14.

CDR3 region: CASSPKTGGVTDTQYF. CDR3 DNA: TGTGCCAGCAGCCCAAAGACAGGGGGAGTCACAGATACGCAGTATTTT. The chain is built from TRBV9 and TRBJ2-3; the match to TRBD1 covers 9 bases. The germline V gene has CDR1 SGDLS and CDR2 YYNGEE. CDR3 size: 16 residues. The J segment lost 2 bases and the V segment lost 4 bases, leaving 8 bases of the junction unmatched.

The chain has TRBV4-3 and TRBJ2-1; tentatively, D is TRBD2 (6 bases). The CDR3 contains 16 residues. Germline V lookup: CDR1 LGHNA, CDR2 YSLEER. Trimming took 3 bases from V and 3 from J, leaving 15 bases between them. In nucleotides, the CDR3 is TGCGCCAGCAGCCACGGAGGGACCAAATACTACAATGAGCAGTTCTTC. Translation: CASSHGGTKYYNEQFF.

This clonotype was seen ten or more times. This CDR3 reads CASSVGDTDTQYF. For the CDR3, the DNA is TGTGCCAGCAGCGTAGGCGACACAGATACGCAGTATTTT. This sequence joins TRBV9 and TRBJ2-3; D unclear. Germline V gene sequence: CDR1 SGDLS, CDR2 YYNGEE. The CDR3 runs 13 residues. V was trimmed by 0 bases and J by 2 bases, leaving 4 bases between them.

This clonotype occurred a few times. The V call is TRBV7-9, the J call TRBJ2-7; possibly TRBD1 for D (6 bases). The CDR3 sequence is 15 residues long. Between the trimmed V and J ends, which lost 2 bases and 2 bases, there was a span of 13 bases. Germline V gives CDR1 SEHNR, CDR2 FQNEAQ (reference sequence). As DNA, the CDR3 is TGTGCCAGCAGCTTAACGCCAGGGGCGACCTACGAGCAGTACTTC. This gives the protein CASSLTPGATYEQYF.